The 9 T cell receptor beta chains below come from one sample, sequenced in a study of blood T cell repertoires in COVID-19. Profiling relied on immunoSEQ multiplex PCR, and the TCRdb table lists in-frame clones only, not all of them. This repertoire shows more than 50,000 clones, roughly four fifths found once; its top ten account for around 13%. The material sequenced was peripheral blood. Every receptor here comes from a human donor in a cohort sampled during active COVID-19.

The chain links TRBV28 to TRBJ1-2; maybe TRBD1 (5 bases). V shed 6 bases and J shed 3 bases, with 14 bases lying between them. This CDR3 is built from 14 residues. Per germline, CDR1 MDHEN and CDR2 SYDVKM. CDR3 sequence (DNA): TGTGCCAGCAGCTGGGGTACAGGTTACTATGGCTACACCTTC. Translation gives CASSWGTGYYGYTF.

The sample holds a few counts of this clone. The chain uses TRBV10-1 and TRBJ1-3; D possibly corresponds to TRBD1 (6 bases). CDR1 WNHNN and CDR2 SYGVQD come from the germline V gene (reference sequence). V dropped 6 bases and J dropped 3 bases, with 15 bases sitting between them. The CDR3 has 15 residues. The CDR3: CASSGQSRGGNTIYF. The CDR3 nucleotides read TGCGCCAGCAGCGGACAGAGCAGAGGTGGAAACACCATATATTTT.

This chain connects TRBV5-1 to TRBJ1-3; D uncertain. The V and J ends lost 0 bases and 4 bases respectively, with 5 bases between them. The CDR3 is made up of 13 amino acids. Germline lookup yields CDR1 SGHRS and CDR2 YFSETQ. The CDR3 protein is CASSLDGGNTIYF. The CDR3 bases are TGCGCCAGCAGCTTGGACGGGGGAAACACCATATATTTT.

The J gene is TRBJ1-6, the V gene TRBV15; possibly TRBD1 for D (6 bases). The CDR3 has 14 residues. The germline V and J ends were trimmed by 5 bases and 9 bases, with 14 bases remaining between them. Germline values: CDR1 LNHNV, CDR2 YYDKDF (reference sequence). CDR3 bases: TGTGCCACCAGCGGCACAGGGAGGGCTTCACCCCTCCACTTT. Encoded protein: CATSGTGRASPLHF.

V usage is TRBV28 and J usage is TRBJ1-3; D gene uncertain. The CDR3 has 15 residues. V lost 2 bases and J lost 4, with 12 bases in between. CDR1 is MDHEN and CDR2 is SYDVKM in the germline V gene. The CDR3 coding sequence is TGTGCCAGCAGTTTAAATGGGGAGAGGGGAAACACCATATATTTT. Amino acids: CASSLNGERGNTIYF.

The chain has TRBV6-4 and TRBJ2-6; tentatively, D is TRBD1 (6 bases). CDR3 length: 16 residues. Germline assignment: CDR1 MRHNA and CDR2 SNTAGT. V was pared by 4 bases and J by 0 bases, with 10 bases between. The CDR3 nucleotides read TGTGCCAGCAGTGGCCAGGGGAGCTCTGGGGCCAACGTCCTGACTTTC. This gives the protein CASSGQGSSGANVLTF.

This sequence joins TRBV9 and TRBJ2-6; TRBD2 is a possible D gene (7 bases). The germline V gene encodes CDR1 SGDLS and CDR2 YYNGEE. CDR3 length: 16 amino acids. Trimming removed 0 bases at V and 4 bases at J, with 11 bases between. The CDR3 spells CASSVGGGAGANVLTF. The CDR3, as DNA: TGTGCCAGCAGCGTAGGAGGGGGGGCAGGGGCCAACGTCCTGACTTTC.

As regards this clone: Here the CDR3 omits its conserved ending phenylalanine or tryptophan, so a read error is the likely source. Because the CDR3's place on the DNA is in doubt, the DNA is left out and the CDR3 is given as listed by TCRdb. The gene calls are TRBV21-1 and TRBJ1-1. TRBV21-1 is a pseudogene locus. The CDR3 has 10 amino acids, counting both end residues. The CDR3 is CASSKALGEC.

This sequence joins TRBV4-1 and TRBJ2-3; 11 bases match TRBD2. CDR1 is MGHRA, CDR2 YSYEKL, per germline. The CDR3 covers 16 residues. V lost 4 bases to trimming and J lost 6 bases; unmatched junction nucleotides: 9. CDR3 in DNA: TGCGCCAGCAGCCTCGGACTAGCGGGCCCCTCGGATACGCAGTATTTT. Translation gives CASSLGLAGPSDTQYF.